This TCR beta chain was identified during a study of monozygotic twins with inflammatory bowel disease. Germline-derived CDR1 and CDR2 are ENHRY and SYGVKD. The CDR3 spans 14 residues. Whole-study results and caveats: The existence of one strong signal or clonotype linked to IBD lacked support. Compared with healthy twins, IBD patients shared fewer clonotypes with others, especially with disease activity. IBD patients had lower TCRbeta diversity (inverse Simpson) than healthy co-twins.

TCRdb reprocessed the 5' RACE reads, keeping one entry per CDR3 protein, no DNA. The table for this sample gives about 210,000 distinct CDR3 sequences. With respect to this clonotype: Its specificity is not known.

This TCR was recovered from a human donor with ulcerative colitis or Crohn's disease, or a healthy co-twin of an affected twin (not recorded which). V is TRBV10-3 and J is TRBJ2-3; as DNA is missing, the TRBD2 call by TCRdb cannot be tested. Specimen: blood. The CDR3: CAIRTSDFTDTQYF.